This T cell receptor beta chain is drawn from a study of blood T cell repertoires in COVID-19. For the study at large: COVID-19 samples from acute and convalescent phases originated in the United States, Italy and Spain.

The repertoire was sequenced with immunoSEQ multiplex PCR; TCRdb's copy has only in-frame clones and lacks some. The sample lists roughly 53,000 clones, about 89% occurring once. Germline V CDR1 and CDR2: SGHTA, FQGTGA. This CDR3 is 14 amino acids long. J lost 3 bases, V lost 5 bases, and 5 bases had no gene match. The gene calls are TRBV7-3 and TRBJ2-3; 7 bases map to TRBD1. The specimen was peripheral blood. The sequence was obtained from an elderly woman with COVID-19, enrolled during active disease. CDR3 nucleotide sequence: TGTGCCAGCAGCCAGGGACAGCAAACAGATACGCAGTATTTT. The encoded protein is CASSQGQQTDTQYF.